The sequence of this T cell receptor (beta chain) was determined in a study of blood T cell repertoires in COVID-19 (dated by TCRdb to the early 2020s). Study-level background: Collaborator samples came from the United States, Italy and Spain and covered acute and convalescent phases of COVID-19. The samples were drawn from two sources: the first 160 participants of the ongoing ImmuneRACE study, and 950 to 1,500 subjects contributed by 6 global collaborators. A de-identified subject ID, COVID-19 status, age in years and sex were almost always included in the sample metadata. The repertoires were released in a freely available public database intended as a resource for research on the immune response to SARS-CoV-2. Subjects who had been exposed to COVID-19, were actively infected with it, or had recovered from it provided the deeply sampled blood TCRbeta repertoires that made up the dataset. The prospective study material was composed of cDNA or gDNA derived from T cells, B-cell-depleted T cells, or PBMCs. Where HLA class I and class II types were available, the types were taken from metadata supplied by the sample provider, not from assay-based typing.

What the research found in general, with its limitations: How much clinical and demographic metadata was included differed by source and by participant, and the metadata was provided uncurated.

Sequences ENHRY (CDR1) and SYGVKD (CDR2) are obtained from the germline V gene. Trimming takes 0 bases from V and 4 bases from J, and the germline ends sit 7 bases apart. There are 13 amino acids in the CDR3, from cysteine to phenylalanine inclusive. CDR3 DNA is the only sequence kept; it has 39 bases, read in frame from the first base. The collaborating institutions used their own protocols to collect whole blood in K2EDTA tubes. For TCRbeta analysis, collaborator samples were shipped as frozen whole blood, as isolated PBMCs, or as DNA extracted from either sample type. The immunoSEQ Assay, a bias-controlled multiplex PCR, was used to amplify TCRbeta CDR3 regions from genomic DNA. As for the original processing: Nucleated cell counts per sample were estimated from amplification of reference gene primers within the assay. To quantify the absolute abundance of each unique TCRbeta CDR3 rearrangement, sequence reads were collapsed and filtered. For each sample, productive Simpson clonality was calculated as the square root of Simpson's diversity index across productive rearrangements. TCRdb re-hosts the immuneACCESS table, in-frame sequences only. Its copies lack some clones; in the studies checked, an unresolved V gene accounts for under half of them, and the cause for the rest is not known. The V and J calls and clone size come from that table; D and trimming were worked out from the DNA. The sample yields around 32,000 clones; around 86% were counted once. The top ten constitute roughly 6% of the sample.

This clone turned up a few times. What this receptor recognizes is not known. No base quality information exists; no much larger clone differs at one position. Recombination joined TRBV10-3 with TRBJ2-7; the D gene remains uncertain. Sequenced: peripheral blood. This clonotype originated in a woman older than 75 with active or convalescent COVID-19. The sequenced DNA: TGTGCCATCAGTGAGTCTGAGGTTTACGAGCAGTACTTC. Protein translation: CAISESEVYEQYF.